These T cell receptor beta chains were read from a single sample in a study of shared clonotypes between healthy human individuals. The table came from immunoSEQ multiplex PCR; TCRdb's copy has only in-frame clones and leaves some out. Of 2 million to 2.5 million clones in the sample, around 95% were seen once. The sequenced material came from naive CD4+ T cells sorted from blood. Receptors originate from a man aged 18 to 29 in good health. Each CDR3 is given with its conserved first and last residue. D genes are given only for firm matches. Size tells how often a clone was seen (once, few, many) or the class of an expanded clone, and some rows leave it out.

CDR3: CAWSGGGNNQPQHF; DNA: TGTGCCTGGAGTGGTGGGGGGAACAATCAGCCCCAGCATTTT; J: TRBJ1-5; V: TRBV30; length: 14; size: few; D: -
CDR3: CASSHPYRKAENYEQYF; DNA: TGCGCCAGCAGCCACCCCTACCGGAAAGCGGAAAACTACGAGCAGTACTTC; J: TRBJ2-7; V: TRBV4-1; length: 17; size: -; D: -
CDR3: CASSFGTYEQYF; DNA: TGTGCCAGCAGCTTCGGAACCTACGAGCAGTACTTC; J: TRBJ2-7; V: TRBV5-8; length: 12; size: -; D: -
CDR3: CASRHPRGPDYEQYF; DNA: TGTGCCAGCAGGCACCCGCGGGGGCCAGACTACGAGCAGTACTTC; J: TRBJ2-7; V: TRBV6-5; length: 15; size: -; D: -
CDR3: CASSLDRGTEAFF; DNA: TGCGCCAGCAGCTTGGACCGGGGCACTGAAGCTTTCTTT; J: TRBJ1-1; V: TRBV5-1; length: 13; size: -; D: -
CDR3: CASSPLSGELFF; DNA: TGTGCCAGCAGCCCCCTCTCCGGGGAGCTGTTTTTT; J: TRBJ2-2; V: TRBV7-3; length: 12; size: -; D: -
CDR3: CASSSFPTGAGGYTF; DNA: TGCGCCAGCAGCTCTTTTCCGACAGGGGCGGGTGGCTACACCTTC; J: TRBJ1-2; V: TRBV5-1; length: 15; size: -; D: TRBD1
CDR3: CASSEEVGYTF; DNA: TGTGCCAGCAGTGAAGAGGTGGGCTACACCTTC; J: TRBJ1-2; V: TRBV2; length: 11; size: -; D: -
CDR3: CASSPVRPPRETQYF; DNA: TGTGCCAGCAGCCCTGTCCGTCCCCCACGGGAGACCCAGTACTTC; J: TRBJ2-5; V: TRBV6-1; length: 15; size: -; D: -
CDR3: CASSLAGQGDYGYTF; DNA: TGTGCCAGCAGCTTAGCTGGGCAGGGAGACTATGGCTACACCTTC; J: TRBJ1-2; V: TRBV7-2; length: 15; size: -; D: -
CDR3: CATGPTGEKLFF; DNA: TGTGCCACCGGGCCGACAGGTGAAAAACTGTTTTTT; J: TRBJ1-4; V: TRBV18; length: 12; size: -; D: -
CDR3: CASSLGGDQPQHF; DNA: TGTGCCAGCAGCTTGGGCGGGGATCAGCCCCAGCATTTT; J: TRBJ1-5; V: TRBV7-9; length: 13; size: -; D: -
CDR3: CASSSTTGAVNVEQYF; DNA: TGCGCCAGCAGCTCGACAACAGGGGCGGTTAATGTCGAGCAGTACTTC; J: TRBJ2-7; V: TRBV5-1; length: 16; size: -; D: TRBD1
CDR3: CASSYSLGSNTEAFF; DNA: TGTGCCAGCAGTTACTCCCTAGGCTCGAACACTGAAGCTTTCTTT; J: TRBJ1-1; V: TRBV6-5; length: 15; size: -; D: -
CDR3: CTSSPRGPNYGYTF; DNA: TGCACCAGCAGCCCCAGGGGGCCAAACTATGGCTACACCTTC; J: TRBJ1-2; V: TRBV1; length: 14; size: -; D: -
CDR3: CASSLTARGPETTLYEQYF; DNA: TGTGCCAGCAGCTTGACGGCCAGGGGGCCGGAAACGACTCTCTACGAGCAGTACTTC; J: TRBJ2-7; V: TRBV5-6; length: 19; size: few; D: TRBD1
CDR3: CASSPSEGSPLHF; DNA: TGTGCCAGCAGCCCATCAGAGGGTTCACCCCTCCACTTT; J: TRBJ1-6; V: TRBV9; length: 13; size: -; D: -
CDR3: CASSPPGLAGGTGELFF; DNA: TGTGCCAGCTCACCACCTGGACTAGCGGGAGGTACCGGGGAGCTGTTTTTT; J: TRBJ2-2; V: TRBV18; length: 17; size: -; D: TRBD2
CDR3: CAIKEGAGGYTF; DNA: TGTGCCATCAAAGAGGGGGCCGGAGGCTACACCTTC; J: TRBJ1-2; V: TRBV10-3; length: 12; size: -; D: TRBD1
CDR3: CASGLGGQSHQPQHF; DNA: TGTGCTAGTGGTTTGGGGGGACAGAGCCATCAGCCCCAGCATTTT; J: TRBJ1-5; V: TRBV12-5; length: 15; size: -; D: TRBD1
CDR3: CASSFLSGGQETQYF; DNA: TGTGCCAGCAGCTTTCTAAGCGGGGGTCAAGAGACCCAGTACTTC; J: TRBJ2-5; V: TRBV5-6; length: 15; size: -; D: TRBD2
CDR3: CASSENGGGTGADTQYF; DNA: TGCGCCAGCAGTGAGAACGGGGGAGGGACAGGCGCAGATACGCAGTATTTT; J: TRBJ2-3; V: TRBV10-2; length: 17; size: -; D: -
CDR3: CASSPQATESYEQYF; DNA: TGTGCCAGCTCACCACAGGCGACGGAGAGCTACGAGCAGTACTTC; J: TRBJ2-7; V: TRBV18; length: 15; size: -; D: -
CDR3: CASSLDTGEKLFF; DNA: TGCGCCAGCAGCTTAGACACGGGGGAAAAACTGTTTTTT; J: TRBJ1-4; V: TRBV5-1; length: 13; size: -; D: -
CDR3: CASVQVNEQFF; DNA: TGTGCTAGTGTCCAGGTAAATGAGCAGTTCTTC; J: TRBJ2-1; V: TRBV12-5; length: 11; size: once; D: -
CDR3: CASSAGTSIHEQYF; DNA: TGTGCCAGCAGTGCCGGGACTAGCATCCACGAGCAGTACTTC; J: TRBJ2-7; V: TRBV11-2; length: 14; size: once; D: TRBD2
CDR3: CASSGSLATNEKLFF; DNA: TGTGCCAGCTCAGGGAGTCTTGCAACTAATGAAAAACTGTTTTTT; J: TRBJ1-4; V: TRBV18; length: 15; size: -; D: -
CDR3: CASRGYPPYQETQYF; DNA: TGCGCCAGCAGGGGGTACCCCCCTTACCAAGAGACCCAGTACTTC; J: TRBJ2-5; V: TRBV10-1; length: 15; size: -; D: -